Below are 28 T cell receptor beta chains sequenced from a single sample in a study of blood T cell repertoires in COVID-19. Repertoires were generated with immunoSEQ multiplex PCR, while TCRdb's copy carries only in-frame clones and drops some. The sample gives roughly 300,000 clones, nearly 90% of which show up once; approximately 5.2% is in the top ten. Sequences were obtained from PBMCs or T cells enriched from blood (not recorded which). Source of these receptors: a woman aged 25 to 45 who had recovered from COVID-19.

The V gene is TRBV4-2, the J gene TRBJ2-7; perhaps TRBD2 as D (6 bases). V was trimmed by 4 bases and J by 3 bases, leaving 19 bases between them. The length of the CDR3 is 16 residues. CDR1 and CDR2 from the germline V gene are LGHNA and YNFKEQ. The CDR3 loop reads CASSPEGGTGLYEQYF. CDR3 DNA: TGTGCCAGCAGCCCCGAAGGCGGGACGGGTCTCTACGAGCAGTACTTC.

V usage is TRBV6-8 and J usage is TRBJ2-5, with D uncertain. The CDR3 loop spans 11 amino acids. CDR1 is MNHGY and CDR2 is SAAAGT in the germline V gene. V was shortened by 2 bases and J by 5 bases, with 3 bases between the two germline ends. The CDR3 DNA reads TGTGCCAGCAGTTACCCGGAGACCCAGTACTTC. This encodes CASSYPETQYF.

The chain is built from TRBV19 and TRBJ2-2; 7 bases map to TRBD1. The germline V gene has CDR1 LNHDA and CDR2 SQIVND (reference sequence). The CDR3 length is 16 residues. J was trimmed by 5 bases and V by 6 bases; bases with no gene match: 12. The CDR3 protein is CASRLKNRGRTGELFF. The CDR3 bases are TGTGCCAGTAGACTAAAAAACAGGGGACGGACCGGGGAGCTGTTTTTT.

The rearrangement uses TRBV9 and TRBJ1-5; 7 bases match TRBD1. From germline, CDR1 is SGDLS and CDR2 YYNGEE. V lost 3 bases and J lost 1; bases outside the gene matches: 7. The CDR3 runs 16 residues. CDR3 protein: CASSEGAGASNQPQHF. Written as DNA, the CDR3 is TGTGCCAGCAGCGAGGGGGCAGGGGCAAGCAATCAGCCCCAGCATTTT. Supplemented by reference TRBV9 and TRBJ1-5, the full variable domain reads DSGVTQTPKHLITATGQRVTLRCSPRSGDLSVYWYQQSLDQGLQFLIQYYNGEERAKGNILERFSAQQFPDLHSELNLSSLELGDSALYFCASSEGAGASNQPQHFGDGTRLSIL.

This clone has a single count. CDR3 protein: CASSSLFGYTF. The CDR3 DNA follows: TGTGCCAGCAGTTCGTTATTCGGCTACACCTTC. This rearrangement joins TRBV28 to TRBJ1-2; D remains ambiguous. Trimming took off 4 bases at V and 8 bases at J, with 8 bases between the two ends. Per the germline V gene, CDR1 is MDHEN and CDR2 is SYDVKM. This CDR3 region has 11 residues.

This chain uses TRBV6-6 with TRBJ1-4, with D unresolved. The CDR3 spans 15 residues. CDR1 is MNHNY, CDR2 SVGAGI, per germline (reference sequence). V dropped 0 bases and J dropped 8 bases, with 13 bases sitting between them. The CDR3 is CASSYSGGGSEKLFF. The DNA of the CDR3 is TGTGCCAGCAGTTACTCTGGTGGAGGTTCGGAAAAACTGTTTTTT.

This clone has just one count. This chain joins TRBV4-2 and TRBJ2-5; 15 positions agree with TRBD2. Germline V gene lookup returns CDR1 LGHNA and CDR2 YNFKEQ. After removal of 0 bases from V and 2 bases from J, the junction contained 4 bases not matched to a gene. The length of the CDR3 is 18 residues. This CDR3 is CASSQDTGTSGGQETQYF. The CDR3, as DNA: TGTGCCAGCAGCCAAGATACAGGGACTAGCGGGGGGCAAGAGACCCAGTACTTC.

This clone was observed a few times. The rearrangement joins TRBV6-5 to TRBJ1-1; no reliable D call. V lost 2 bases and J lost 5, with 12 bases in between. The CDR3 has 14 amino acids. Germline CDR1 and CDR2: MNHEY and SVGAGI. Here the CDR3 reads CASSYRREGTEAFF. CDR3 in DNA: TGTGCCAGCAGTTACAGGAGGGAAGGAACTGAAGCTTTCTTT.

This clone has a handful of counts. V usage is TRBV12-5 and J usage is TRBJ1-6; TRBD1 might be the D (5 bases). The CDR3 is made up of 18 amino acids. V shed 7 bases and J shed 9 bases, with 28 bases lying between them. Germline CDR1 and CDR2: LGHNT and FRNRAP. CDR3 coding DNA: TGTGCTAGTGCTCACCTGTTCCAGGGCCGCATCTCGGGTTCACCCCTCCACTTT. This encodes CASAHLFQGRISGSPLHF. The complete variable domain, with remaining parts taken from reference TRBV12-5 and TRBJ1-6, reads DARVTQTPRHKVTEMGQEVTMRCQPILGHNTVFWYRQTMMQGLELLAYFRNRAPLDDSGMPKDRFSAEMPDATLATLKIQPSEPRDSAVYFCASAHLFQGRISGSPLHFGNGTRLTVT.

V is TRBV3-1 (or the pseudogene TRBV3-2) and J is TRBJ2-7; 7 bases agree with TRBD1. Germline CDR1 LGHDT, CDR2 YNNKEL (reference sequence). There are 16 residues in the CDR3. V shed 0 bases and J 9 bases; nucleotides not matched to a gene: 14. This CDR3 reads CASSQDRTITPGGQYF. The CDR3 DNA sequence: TGTGCCAGCAGCCAAGATCGAACGATAACCCCAGGGGGGCAGTACTTC.

The CDR3 DNA reads TGTGCCAGCATCCTCACGACAGGGGGTATCTATGGCTACACCTTC. Amino acid sequence: CASILTTGGIYGYTF. The V call is TRBV6-5, the J call TRBJ1-2; 9 positions agree with TRBD1. The junction had 10 bases not matched to a gene; V was cut back by 7 bases and J by 4 bases. This CDR3 has 15 residues. Germline-derived CDR1 and CDR2 are MNHEY and SVGAGI.

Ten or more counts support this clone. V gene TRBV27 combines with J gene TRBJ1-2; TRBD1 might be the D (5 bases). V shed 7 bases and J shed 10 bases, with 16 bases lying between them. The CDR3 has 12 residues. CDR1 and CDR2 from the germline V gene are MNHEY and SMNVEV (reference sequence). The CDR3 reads CASKNPRGYYTF. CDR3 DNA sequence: TGTGCCAGCAAAAACCCTCGGGGGTACTACACCTTC.

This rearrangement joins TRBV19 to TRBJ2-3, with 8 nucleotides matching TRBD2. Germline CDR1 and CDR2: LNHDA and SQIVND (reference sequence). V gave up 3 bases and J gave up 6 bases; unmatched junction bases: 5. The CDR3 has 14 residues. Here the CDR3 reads CASSIGERGDTQYF. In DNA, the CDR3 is TGTGCCAGTAGTATCGGGGAGCGGGGGGATACGCAGTATTTT.

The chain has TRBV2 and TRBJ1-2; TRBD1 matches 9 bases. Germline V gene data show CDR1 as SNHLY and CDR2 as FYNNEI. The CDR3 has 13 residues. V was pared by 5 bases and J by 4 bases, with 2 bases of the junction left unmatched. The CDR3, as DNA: TGTGCCAGCAGTCTGGACAGGGGCTATGGCTACACCTTC. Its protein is CASSLDRGYGYTF.

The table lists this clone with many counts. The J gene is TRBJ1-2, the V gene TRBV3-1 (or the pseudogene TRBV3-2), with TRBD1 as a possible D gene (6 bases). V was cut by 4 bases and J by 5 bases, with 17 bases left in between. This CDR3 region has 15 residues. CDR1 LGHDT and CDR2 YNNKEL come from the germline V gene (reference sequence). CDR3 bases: TGTGCCAGCAGCCCAGCCCAGGGGAATGGTTATGGCTACACCTTC. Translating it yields CASSPAQGNGYGYTF.

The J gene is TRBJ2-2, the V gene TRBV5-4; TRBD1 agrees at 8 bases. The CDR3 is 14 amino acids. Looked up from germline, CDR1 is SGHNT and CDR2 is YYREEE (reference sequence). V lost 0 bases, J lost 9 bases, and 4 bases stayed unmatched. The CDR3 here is CASSLETGARELFF. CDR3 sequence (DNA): TGTGCCAGCAGCTTGGAGACAGGGGCGCGGGAGCTGTTTTTT.

The CDR3 here is CASSQGTGGPYGYTF. The CDR3 bases are TGTGCCAGCAGCCAAGGGACAGGGGGCCCCTATGGCTACACCTTC. The chain combines TRBV9 with TRBJ1-2; 12 nucleotides agree with TRBD1. From germline, CDR1 is SGDLS and CDR2 YYNGEE. V lost 4 bases and J lost 4; bases outside the gene matches: 5. This CDR3 is built from 15 residues.

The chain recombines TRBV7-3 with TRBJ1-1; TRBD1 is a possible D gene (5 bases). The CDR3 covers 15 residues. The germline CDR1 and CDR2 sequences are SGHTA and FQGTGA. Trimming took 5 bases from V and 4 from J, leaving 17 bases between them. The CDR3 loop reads CASSPTVGRGTEAFF. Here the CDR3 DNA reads TGTGCCAGCAGCCCGACGGTTGGTAGGGGCACTGAAGCTTTCTTT.

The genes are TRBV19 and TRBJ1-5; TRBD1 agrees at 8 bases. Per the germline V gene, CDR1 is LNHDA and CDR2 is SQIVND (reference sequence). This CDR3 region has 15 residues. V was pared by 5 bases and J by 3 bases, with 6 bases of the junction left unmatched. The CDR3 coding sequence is TGTGCCAGTAGTCCCAGGGGGCCCTTCAATCAGCCCCAGCATTTT. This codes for CASSPRGPFNQPQHF.

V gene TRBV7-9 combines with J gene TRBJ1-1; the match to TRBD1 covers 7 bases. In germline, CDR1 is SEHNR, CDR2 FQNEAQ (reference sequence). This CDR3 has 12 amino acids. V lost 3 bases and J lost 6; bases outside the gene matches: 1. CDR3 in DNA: TGTGCCAGCAGCTTGGGGACAGCTGAAGCTTTCTTT. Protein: CASSLGTAEAFF.

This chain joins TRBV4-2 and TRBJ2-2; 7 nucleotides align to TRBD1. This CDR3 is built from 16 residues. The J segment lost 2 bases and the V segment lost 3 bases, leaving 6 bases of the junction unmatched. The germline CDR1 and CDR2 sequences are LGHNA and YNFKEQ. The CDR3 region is CASSQEDRTNTGELFF. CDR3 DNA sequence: TGTGCCAGCAGCCAGGAGGACAGGACTAACACCGGGGAGCTGTTTTTT.

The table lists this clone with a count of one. The CDR3 here is CASSDQGQVAFF. CDR3 sequence (DNA): TGCGCCAGCAGTGACCAGGGACAGGTGGCTTTCTTT. The V and J genes are TRBV10-1 and TRBJ1-1, with 8 bases matching TRBD1. V lost 3 bases to trimming and J lost 11 bases; unmatched junction nucleotides: 5. Germline assignment: CDR1 WNHNN and CDR2 SYGVQD (reference sequence). This CDR3 is built from 12 residues.

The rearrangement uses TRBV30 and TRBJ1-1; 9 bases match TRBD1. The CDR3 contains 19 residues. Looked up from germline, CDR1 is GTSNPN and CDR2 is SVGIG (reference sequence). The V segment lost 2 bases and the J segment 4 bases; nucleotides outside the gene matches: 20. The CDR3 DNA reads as TGTGCCTGGAGTACGCGATTACCGGGACAGGGTGTCAGCAGCACTGAAGCTTTCTTT. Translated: CAWSTRLPGQGVSSTEAFF.

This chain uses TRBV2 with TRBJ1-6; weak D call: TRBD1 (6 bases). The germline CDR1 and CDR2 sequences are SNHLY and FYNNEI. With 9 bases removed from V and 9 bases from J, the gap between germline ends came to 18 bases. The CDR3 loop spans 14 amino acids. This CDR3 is CASGQGRRGSPLHF. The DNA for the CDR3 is TGTGCCAGTGGCCAGGGGCGGAGAGGTTCACCCCTCCACTTT.

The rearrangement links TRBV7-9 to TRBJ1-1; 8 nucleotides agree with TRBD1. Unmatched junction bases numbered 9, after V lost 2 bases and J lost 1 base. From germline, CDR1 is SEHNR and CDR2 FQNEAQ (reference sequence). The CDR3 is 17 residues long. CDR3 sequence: CASSLPLGQGGNTEAFF. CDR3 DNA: TGTGCCAGCAGCTTACCCTTAGGACAGGGAGGGAACACTGAAGCTTTCTTT.

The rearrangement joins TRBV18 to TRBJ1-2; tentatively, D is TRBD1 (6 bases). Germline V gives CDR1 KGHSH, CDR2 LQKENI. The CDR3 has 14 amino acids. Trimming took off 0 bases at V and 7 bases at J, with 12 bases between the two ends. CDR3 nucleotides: TGTGCCAGCTCACCACCGGGGTCGACAGGTGGCTACACCTTC. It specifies CASSPPGSTGGYTF. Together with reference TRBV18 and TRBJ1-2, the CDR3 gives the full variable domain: NAGVMQNPRHLVRRRGQEARLRCSPMKGHSHVYWYRQLPEEGLKFMVYLQKENIIDESGMPKERFSAEFPKEGPSILRIQQVVRGDSAAYFCASSPPGSTGGYTFGSGTRLTVV.

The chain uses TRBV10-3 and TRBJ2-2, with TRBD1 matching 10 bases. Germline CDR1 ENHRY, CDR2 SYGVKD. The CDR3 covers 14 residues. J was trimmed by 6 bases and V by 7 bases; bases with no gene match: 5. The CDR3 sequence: CAINRDRGAGELFF. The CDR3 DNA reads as TGTGCCATCAACCGGGACAGGGGCGCCGGGGAGCTGTTTTTT.

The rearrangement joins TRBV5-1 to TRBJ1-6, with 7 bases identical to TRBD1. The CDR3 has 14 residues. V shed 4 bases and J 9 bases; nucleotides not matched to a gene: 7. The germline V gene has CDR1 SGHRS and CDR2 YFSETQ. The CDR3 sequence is CASSRDRTGSPLHF. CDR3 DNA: TGCGCCAGCAGCCGGGACAGAACGGGTTCACCCCTCCACTTT.